One and the same sample provided the 17 T cell receptor beta chains below, sequenced in a study of T cells expressing NK-cell markers. No DNA is given; TCRdb re-called the 5' RACE reads and lists each CDR3 protein once. This sample contains 550,000 or so distinct CDR3 sequences. Sequenced sample: blood T cells: a sorted CD56 or NKG2C T cell subset, CD4+ or CD8+ T cells, or bulk PBMC T cells (not recorded which). These TCRs come from a man in his late teens or twenties in good health.

The chain is built from TRBV20-1 and TRBJ2-2; no DNA is available, so the TRBD1 call from TCRdb remains unchecked. Germline CDR1 and CDR2: DFQATT and SNEGSKA (reference sequence). The CDR3 runs 15 residues. This chain's CDR3 is CSAPEGTGGSGELFF.

The genes are TRBV12-3 or TRBV12-4 and TRBJ2-1. CDR3 size: 12 residues. The CDR3: CASSLSFNEQFF.

The genes are TRBV6-2 or TRBV6-3 and TRBJ2-7; with no DNA, the TCRdb D assignment of TRBD1 cannot be verified. The CDR3 has 15 residues. CDR1 MNHEY and CDR2 SVGEGT come from the germline V gene. This CDR3 reads CASSYAPRGAYEQYF.

V usage is TRBV12-3 or TRBV12-4 and J usage is TRBJ1-5. The CDR3 totals 15 residues. CDR3 protein: CASSPQGPKVEPQHF.

This rearrangement joins TRBV14 to TRBJ2-3. Germline V gene sequence: CDR1 SGHDN, CDR2 FVKESK. This CDR3 region has 14 residues. CDR3 sequence reads: CASSPLGNTDTQYF.

The V call is TRBV20-1, the J call TRBJ2-7; TCRdb outputs TRBD2, but without DNA this stays unchecked. Germline lookup yields CDR1 DFQATT and CDR2 SNEGSKA (reference sequence). The CDR3 sequence is 17 residues long. CDR3 amino acids: CSATRMGLAGVGSEQYF.

The chain joins TRBV28 to TRBJ2-7; TCRdb designates TRBD1, a call that cannot be tested without DNA. Per the germline V gene, CDR1 is MDHEN and CDR2 is SYDVKM. The CDR3 has 14 residues. CDR3: CASSLLPTDYEQYF.

The chain employs TRBV5-8 and TRBJ1-6. The CDR3 consists of 14 residues. In germline, CDR1 is SGHTS, CDR2 YDEGEE. CDR3 sequence reads: CASSWYHFNSPLHF.

The chain is built from TRBV6-5 and TRBJ1-5; TCRdb selects TRBD1, and the lack of DNA leaves this call unchecked. The germline gives CDR1 MNHEY, CDR2 SVGAGI. The CDR3 contains 17 residues. This chain's CDR3 is CASSSKTGSMSNQPQHF.

This sequence joins TRBV28 and TRBJ2-1. The length of the CDR3 is 14 residues. CDR1 MDHEN and CDR2 SYDVKM come from the germline V gene. The CDR3 is CATSIGSSYNEQFF.

V gene TRBV7-8 combines with J gene TRBJ2-2; with no DNA, the TCRdb D assignment of TRBD2 cannot be verified. The length of the CDR3 is 13 residues. CDR1 SGHVS and CDR2 FQNEAQ come from the germline V gene. CDR3 amino acids: CASSQRAVVSLFF.

The chain employs TRBV25-1 and TRBJ2-5; TCRdb names TRBD1, which stays unverified in the absence of DNA. Germline V gene sequence: CDR1 MGHDK, CDR2 SYGVNS. The CDR3 covers 14 residues. CDR3 amino acids: CASSVPGLGETQYF.

The chain joins TRBV20-1 to TRBJ2-3; with no DNA, the TCRdb D assignment of TRBD2 cannot be verified. The CDR3 loop spans 17 amino acids. Germline V gives CDR1 DFQATT, CDR2 SNEGSKA (reference sequence). The chain's CDR3 is CSARASSERRVGDTQYF.

J is TRBJ2-7 and V is TRBV28; TCRdb names TRBD2, which stays unverified in the absence of DNA. Germline V gives CDR1 MDHEN, CDR2 SYDVKM. The CDR3 loop spans 15 amino acids. The CDR3 is CASSPRELRSYEQYF.

The gene calls are TRBV12-5 and TRBJ2-1; TCRdb reports TRBD1, a call that lacks DNA to check it against. CDR1 is LGHNT, CDR2 FRNRAP, per germline. The CDR3 sequence is 14 residues long. The chain's CDR3 is CASASGTDYNEQFF.

The chain links TRBV3-1 to TRBJ2-5; the D call of TRBD1 rests on TCRdb alone, since no DNA is present to check it. Germline CDR1 and CDR2: LGHDT and YNNKEL (reference sequence). The CDR3 extends over 15 amino acids. The CDR3 sequence is CASSQVRVRRETQYF.

The rearrangement joins TRBV5-1 to TRBJ2-1; TCRdb gives TRBD2 as the D gene, but with no DNA this cannot be confirmed. The CDR3 spans 20 residues. CDR1 and CDR2 (germline): SGHRS, YFSETQ. The CDR3 loop is CASSLPKRKTSGDSYNEQFF. The whole variable domain, remainder taken from reference TRBV5-1 and TRBJ2-1, is KAGVTQTPRYLIKTRGQQVTLSCSPISGHRSVSWYQQTPGQGLQFLFEYFSETQRNKGNFPGRFSGRQFSNSRSEMNVSTLELGDSALYLCASSLPKRKTSGDSYNEQFFGPGTRLTVL.